This T cell receptor beta chain is drawn from a study of T cells after yellow fever vaccination. In the study overall: Fractions low in cell number were prepared with SMART-Seq v4 Ultra Low Input. General study points: The secondary response showed a weaker magnitude and a faster peak, day 5 versus 15. Primary-vaccination clones mostly resurfaced post-booster (more than 95% CD4, 85% to 90% CD8).

Template switching with 5'RACE generated the TCR cDNA and added a universal primer site and UMIs. TCRdb analysed the 5' RACE reads with MiXCR anew, one entry per CDR3 protein. The data show about 580,000 distinct CDR3 sequences, 17% seen once. This clonotype was counted between two and nine times. Its specificity is unknown. The CDR3 is made up of 16 amino acids. The germline gives CDR1 LGHDT, CDR2 YNNKEL (reference sequence). Between the trimmed V and J ends, which lost 2 bases and 8 bases, there was a span of 21 bases. V is TRBV3-1 and J is TRBJ2-5; tentative D call: TRBD2 (7 bases). Sequences were derived from PBMCs, sampled less than 6 days after the first yellow fever vaccination. The receptor's source is a man aged 18 to 35 who received the YFV17D yellow fever vaccine. CDR3 sequence reads: CASSQRVGGAPDTQYF. As DNA, the CDR3 is TGTGCCAGCAGCCAAAGAGTGGGGGGGGCTCCCGATACCCAGTACTTC.